These 32 T cell receptor beta chains were all obtained from the same sample, sequenced in a study of T cell responses to AZD1222 COVID-19 vaccine (dated by TCRdb to the early 2020s). The time point label here, explained by the study, means: sample from adult after SARS-CoV-2 infection, after symptom onset. Libraries were prepared through the immunoSEQ multiplex PCR assay. TCRdb mirrors the immuneACCESS table, restricted to in-frame sequences. Some clones are absent from its copies; in checked studies, under half trace to an unresolved V gene, and the reason for the others is unknown. Present in this sample are 160,000 or so clones, roughly nine tenths of which were seen just once. The ten largest clones add up to just under 7% of the sample. The sample was peripheral blood, taken after recovery from COVID-19. These receptors all stem from an adult who had recovered from COVID-19.

The chain is built from TRBV13 and TRBJ1-6; the D gene is possibly TRBD1 (6 bases). The CDR3 contains 17 residues. Germline loops: CDR1 PRHDT, CDR2 FYEKMQ (reference sequence). The V end was cut by 5 bases, the J end by 6 bases, with 20 bases between. CDR3 coding DNA: TGTGCCAGCAGCCGGTATTCGGGGCAGGGGAGTAATTCACCCCTCCACTTT. This sequence encodes CASSRYSGQGSNSPLHF.

The chain uses TRBV2 and TRBJ1-2; D may be TRBD1 (5 bases). V gave up 3 bases and J gave up 3 bases, with 11 bases separating them. CDR1 is SNHLY and CDR2 is FYNNEI in the germline V gene. The CDR3 runs 14 residues. This CDR3 reads CASSESREDYGYTF. As DNA, the CDR3 is TGTGCCAGCAGTGAGTCCAGGGAGGACTATGGCTACACCTTC.

The chain couples TRBV15 to TRBJ2-3; D may correspond to TRBD1 or TRBD2 (5 bases each). The CDR3 is 15 residues long. V lost 6 bases, J lost 1 base, and 14 bases lay in between. Per germline, CDR1 LNHNV and CDR2 YYDKDF (reference sequence). The CDR3 region is CATRARGVGTDTQYF. The DNA of the CDR3 is TGTGCCACCAGGGCACGGGGCGTTGGCACAGATACGCAGTATTTT. Looking up the rest from reference TRBV15 and TRBJ2-3 gives the full variable domain: DAMVIQNPRYQVTQFGKPVTLSCSQTLNHNVMYWYQQKSSQAPKLLFHYYDKDFNNEADTPDNFQSRRPNTSFCFLDIRSPGLGDTAMYLCATRARGVGTDTQYFGPGTRLTVL.

The chain is built from TRBV5-1 and TRBJ1-1; D is uncertain. The CDR3 is 14 residues long. Trimming left V 0 bases short and J 0 bases short, with 6 bases between. CDR1 and CDR2 (germline): SGHRS, YFSETQ. The CDR3 coding sequence is TGCGCCAGCAGCTTGGATAGAGTGAACACTGAAGCTTTCTTT. Protein sequence: CASSLDRVNTEAFF.

The chain is built from TRBV7-8 and TRBJ2-6; TRBD1 is a possible D gene (6 bases). The CDR3 length is 17 residues. Germline V CDR1 and CDR2: SGHVS, FQNEAQ. Trimming stripped 2 bases from V and 0 bases from J, with 11 bases between. The CDR3 is CASSLRDNFSGANVLTF. In DNA, the CDR3 is TGTGCCAGCAGCTTACGGGACAACTTCTCTGGGGCCAACGTCCTGACTTTC.

This clone was observed a handful of times. This chain joins TRBV6-5 and TRBJ2-3; the D gene is possibly TRBD1 (5 bases). V was clipped by 6 bases and J by 7 bases, with 11 bases between them. The CDR3 length is 12 residues. Germline V gives CDR1 MNHEY, CDR2 SVGAGI. The CDR3 region is CASRATENTQYF. The CDR3 DNA is TGTGCCAGCAGGGCGACAGAGAATACGCAGTATTTT.

The chain recombines TRBV19 with TRBJ2-1; 9 nucleotides align to TRBD2. V shed 9 bases, J shed 9 bases, and the junction held 15 bases outside the gene matches. CDR3 length equals 15 residues. Germline V gene sequence: CDR1 LNHDA, CDR2 SQIVND (reference sequence). The CDR3 is CASDSLAGKPPEQFF. The CDR3, as DNA: TGTGCCAGCGACAGTCTAGCGGGAAAGCCGCCTGAGCAGTTCTTC.

This clone was seen only once. This CDR3 reads CASSLYAAAGHQPQHF. CDR3 sequence (DNA): TGTGCCAGCAGCTTATACGCGGCAGCCGGGCATCAGCCCCAGCATTTT. The V and J genes are TRBV7-6 and TRBJ1-5; no clear D. Germline V CDR1 and CDR2: SGHVS, FNYEAQ. The CDR3 extends over 16 amino acids. The germline V and J ends were trimmed by 2 bases and 5 bases, with 16 bases remaining between them.

The chain links TRBV19 to TRBJ1-5; TRBD1 is a possible D gene (6 bases). The CDR3 consists of 14 residues. Trimming took 4 bases from V and 9 from J, leaving 16 bases between them. Looked up from germline, CDR1 is LNHDA and CDR2 is SQIVND (reference sequence). CDR3 DNA sequence: TGTGCCAGTAGTACAGGGGCCGGTCGGGGGCCCCAGCATTTT. Its protein is CASSTGAGRGPQHF.

The J gene is TRBJ2-3, the V gene TRBV6-5, with a tentative D call TRBD1 (5 bases). CDR3 length: 16 amino acids. CDR1 and CDR2 (germline): MNHEY, SVGAGI. Trimming pared 4 bases from V and 4 bases from J, leaving 18 bases between. CDR3 nucleotide sequence: TGTGCCAGCAGTTCCCCAATGGGGCGGATGGCAGATACGCAGTATTTT. As protein: CASSSPMGRMADTQYF.

This chain joins TRBV29-1 and TRBJ1-1, with D perhaps TRBD1 (6 bases). There are 13 residues in the CDR3. V was shortened by 7 bases and J by 8 bases, with 20 bases between the two germline ends. The germline V gene has CDR1 SQVTM and CDR2 ANQGSEA. Written as DNA, the CDR3 is TGCAGCGGGGGACCGACAGGATTTTTAGAAGCTTTCTTT. Translated: CSGGPTGFLEAFF.

A few counts support this clone. The V and J genes are TRBV20-1 and TRBJ1-2; D uncertain. This CDR3 is built from 12 residues. Germline V gene sequence: CDR1 DFQATT, CDR2 SNEGSKA (reference sequence). The V end was cut by 3 bases, the J end by 7 bases, with 12 bases between. CDR3: CSASSSGRGYTF. The CDR3 region has the DNA TGCAGTGCTAGTTCCTCGGGCCGTGGCTACACCTTC.

The chain has TRBV15 and TRBJ2-3; TRBD1 matches 11 bases. After removal of 1 base from V and 6 bases from J, the junction contained 6 bases not matched to a gene. This CDR3 comprises 16 residues. The germline V gene encodes CDR1 LNHNV and CDR2 YYDKDF (reference sequence). This chain's CDR3 is CATSRGDRGNWDTQYF. The CDR3, as DNA: TGTGCCACCAGCAGAGGGGACAGGGGGAATTGGGATACGCAGTATTTT.

The gene calls are TRBV15 and TRBJ2-7; 9 nucleotides line up with TRBD1. The CDR3 contains 16 residues. After removal of 0 bases from V and 3 bases from J, the junction contained 6 bases not matched to a gene. Germline CDR1 is LNHNV and CDR2 is YYDKDF (reference sequence). The CDR3 nucleotides are TGTGCCACCAGCAGAGACCGGGGGACAGGGTACTACGAGCAGTACTTC. Translating gives CATSRDRGTGYYEQYF.

This chain links TRBV7-2 with TRBJ2-3, with no clear D. Germline V lookup: CDR1 SGHTA, CDR2 FQGNSA. The CDR3 length is 14 residues. Trimming took off 0 bases at V and 0 bases at J, with 4 bases between the two ends. Written as DNA, the CDR3 is TGTGCCAGCAGCTTAGCGGGTAGCACAGATACGCAGTATTTT. As protein: CASSLAGSTDTQYF.

The rearrangement links TRBV6-1 to TRBJ2-5; possible D gene TRBD1, 5 bases. Germline lookup yields CDR1 MNHNS and CDR2 SASEGT. The V gene lost 3 bases and the J gene lost 5 bases, with 13 bases spanning the gap. The CDR3 runs to 14 residues. The DNA for the CDR3 is TGTGCCAGCAGTGATAGGGGAATAAGGGAGACCCAGTACTTC. It translates to CASSDRGIRETQYF.

V gene TRBV7-2 combines with J gene TRBJ2-5; TRBD1 matches at 8 bases. The CDR3 has 13 amino acids. In germline, CDR1 is SGHTA, CDR2 FQGNSA. J gave up 4 bases and V 7 bases, and 5 bases lay outside the gene matches. This CDR3 is CASTRTGPETQYF. In DNA, the CDR3 is TGTGCCAGCACCCGGACAGGGCCAGAGACCCAGTACTTC.

The chain is built from TRBV9 and TRBJ2-2, with 9 bases matching TRBD1. V gave up 2 bases and J gave up 5 bases; unmatched junction bases: 7. CDR3 size: 16 residues. Looked up from germline, CDR1 is SGDLS and CDR2 is YYNGEE. CDR3 coding DNA: TGTGCCAGCAGCGTCCACAGGGGGCCGTTGACCGGGGAGCTGTTTTTT. This translates into CASSVHRGPLTGELFF.

This chain links TRBV6-1 with TRBJ2-7; 8 bases are a match to TRBD1. Germline V gene data show CDR1 as MNHNS and CDR2 as SASEGT. V shed 1 base and J 2 bases; nucleotides not matched to a gene: 10. The CDR3 has 17 amino acids. CDR3 nucleotides: TGTGCCAGCAGTGAAGTAGGGCGGGACAGGACGACCTACGAGCAGTACTTC. This translates into CASSEVGRDRTTYEQYF.

The chain links TRBV27 to TRBJ1-1, with TRBD1 matching 8 bases. V gave up 6 bases and J gave up 4 bases; unmatched junction bases: 7. Germline V gene sequence: CDR1 MNHEY, CDR2 SMNVEV (reference sequence). The CDR3 spans 14 residues. CDR3 protein: CASRGLTGGTEAFF. The CDR3 region has the DNA TGTGCCAGCAGAGGTCTAACAGGGGGCACTGAAGCTTTCTTT.

This rearrangement joins TRBV11-2 to TRBJ2-5, with D hard to call. The germline V gene has CDR1 SGHAT and CDR2 FQNNGV. V was cut by 1 base and J by 2 bases, with 8 bases left in between. There are 14 residues in the CDR3. The CDR3 sequence is CASSLVSAQETQYF. Written as DNA, the CDR3 is TGTGCCAGCAGCTTAGTCTCAGCTCAAGAGACCCAGTACTTC. Using reference TRBV11-2 and TRBJ2-5 for the parts outside the CDR3, the full variable domain is EAGVAQSPRYKIIEKRQSVAFWCNPISGHATLYWYQQILGQGPKLLIQFQNNGVVDDSQLPKDRFSAERLKGVDSTLKIQPAKLEDSAVYLCASSLVSAQETQYFGPGTRLLVL.

The chain employs TRBV19 and TRBJ1-6, with unresolved D. V shed 1 base and J shed 5 bases, with 9 bases lying between them. Germline assignment: CDR1 LNHDA and CDR2 SQIVND (reference sequence). The CDR3 is 15 residues long. The CDR3 DNA sequence: TGTGCCAGTAGTATAGCAGGCCAAAATAATTCACCCCTCCACTTT. This encodes CASSIAGQNNSPLHF.

The chain carries TRBV11-2 and TRBJ1-6; maybe TRBD1 (6 bases). Deletions cut 6 bases from V and 10 bases from J, with 19 bases between. This CDR3 has 15 residues. CDR1 SGHAT and CDR2 FQNNGV come from the germline V gene. The CDR3 spells CASSPTAGVRSPLHF. CDR3 bases: TGTGCCAGCAGTCCGACGGCAGGGGTCAGGTCACCCCTCCACTTT.

This chain links TRBV7-8 with TRBJ2-1, with 7 bases that match TRBD2. CDR3 length equals 15 residues. Germline assignment: CDR1 SGHVS and CDR2 FQNEAQ. Losses at the gene ends were 5 bases for V and 3 bases for J; bases not matched to a gene: 7. The CDR3 here is CASSTSGTRYNEQFF. CDR3 in DNA: TGTGCCAGCAGCACCAGCGGGACTCGCTACAATGAGCAGTTCTTC.

On this clone itself: Additional DNA sequences in this sample encode the identical CDR3. The chain has TRBV13 and TRBJ2-7; TRBD1 might be the D (6 bases). Trimming took 3 bases from V and 3 from J, leaving 9 bases between them. Germline CDR1 and CDR2: PRHDT and FYEKMQ (reference sequence). This CDR3 is 13 amino acids long. This CDR3 is CASSLDRDYEQYF. The CDR3 nucleotides read TGTGCCAGCAGCTTGGACAGAGACTACGAGCAGTACTTC.

The chain carries TRBV2 and TRBJ2-7, with 7 positions matching TRBD1. This CDR3 contains 12 residues. CDR1 and CDR2 (germline): SNHLY, FYNNEI. V lost 7 bases and J lost 4; bases outside the gene matches: 4. CDR3 in amino acids: CASKGGGYEQYF. CDR3 in DNA: TGTGCCAGCAAAGGGGGCGGGTACGAGCAGTACTTC.

In DNA, the CDR3 is TGTGCCAGCAGTTTAGGGGGGGGCGTGTTGGACTATGGCTACACCTTC. It yields the protein CASSLGGGVLDYGYTF. This chain connects TRBV28 to TRBJ1-2; weak D call: TRBD1 (6 bases). Germline V lookup: CDR1 MDHEN, CDR2 SYDVKM. The CDR3 has 16 amino acids. V lost 2 bases, J lost 3 bases, and 16 bases lay in between.

This chain uses TRBV19 with TRBJ1-2, with TRBD1 as a possible D gene (6 bases). The germline V gene has CDR1 LNHDA and CDR2 SQIVND (reference sequence). This CDR3 spans 15 amino acids. V lost 5 bases and J lost 4, with 17 bases in between. DNA for the CDR3: TGTGCCAGTAGTTTCACCCACGGGGGGCCCTATGGCTACACCTTC. It codes for CASSFTHGGPYGYTF.

V gene TRBV18 combines with J gene TRBJ1-1; D is unclear. CDR1 and CDR2 from the germline V gene are KGHSH and LQKENI. The germline V and J ends were trimmed by 3 bases and 0 bases, with 14 bases remaining between them. The CDR3 loop spans 16 amino acids. The CDR3 region is CASSPDGRLMNTEAFF. CDR3 sequence (DNA): TGTGCCAGCTCACCGGATGGAAGATTAATGAACACTGAAGCTTTCTTT.

V usage is TRBV18 and J usage is TRBJ2-1; tentative D call: TRBD1 (6 bases). Germline-derived CDR1 and CDR2 are KGHSH and LQKENI. V lost 3 bases to trimming and J lost 7 bases, with 10 bases between them. The CDR3 covers 13 residues. The DNA of the CDR3 is TGTGCCAGCTCACCCCTGACAGGAAATGAGCAGTTCTTC. Amino acids: CASSPLTGNEQFF.

V gene TRBV4-1 combines with J gene TRBJ2-7; D is perhaps TRBD1 (6 bases). Germline lookup yields CDR1 MGHRA and CDR2 YSYEKL. Trimming removed 4 bases from V and 0 bases from J, with 10 bases in between. This CDR3 spans 14 amino acids. The CDR3 DNA follows: TGCGCCAGCAGCCCGACACAGGGCTCCTACGAGCAGTACTTC. It specifies CASSPTQGSYEQYF.

This clone came up a few times. This sequence joins TRBV18 and TRBJ2-1; D ambiguous. CDR1 KGHSH and CDR2 LQKENI come from the germline V gene. This CDR3 comprises 12 residues. V lost 3 bases and J 10 bases, leaving 10 bases between the germline ends. Here the CDR3 DNA reads TGTGCCAGCTCACCTATTGGGCTAGAGCAGTTCTTC. This codes for CASSPIGLEQFF.